These 25 T cell receptor beta chains share one sample of origin, sequenced in a study of T cells in Graves' hyperthyroidism and ophthalmopathy. Amplification of TCR beta CDR3 regions used RNA as the template. An initial round of RT-PCR targeting the TCR CDR3 relied on the HTBI primer set. A single record per CDR3 protein comes from TCRdb applying MiXCR to the multiplex PCR reads. The data contain fewer than 750,000 distinct CDR3 sequences, just over 45% of them singletons. What was sequenced was peripheral blood or thyroid tissue (not recorded which). These receptors all stem from a woman between 18 and 30 years old with Graves' hyperthyroidism.

This clonotype was detected ten times or more. V and J are TRBV12-3 or TRBV12-4 and TRBJ1-1; no clear D. CDR3 length: 13 amino acids. The V end lost 5 bases, the J end lost 5 bases, and 12 bases lay between the germline ends. This CDR3 reads CASSPRYSTEAFF. The CDR3 region has the DNA TGTGCCAGCAGTCCCCGTTACAGTACTGAAGCTTTCTTT.

This chain links TRBV11-2 with TRBJ2-2; no clear D. The V end was cut by 3 bases, the J end by 7 bases, with 15 bases between. CDR1 SGHAT and CDR2 FQNNGV come from the germline V gene. This CDR3 has 15 amino acids. This CDR3 reads CASSLEPAVVGELFF. CDR3 bases: TGTGCCAGCAGCTTGGAGCCCGCAGTGGTCGGGGAGCTGTTTTTT.

This clonotype was recorded many times. This chain links TRBV25-1 with TRBJ2-5; 11 nucleotides align to TRBD2. The CDR3 is made up of 14 amino acids. V shed 4 bases, J shed 5 bases, and the junction held 3 bases outside the gene matches. Germline lookup yields CDR1 MGHDK and CDR2 SYGVNS. The DNA for the CDR3 is TGTGCCAGCAGTGTAGCGGGAGGGCCGGAGACCCAGTACTTC. It yields the protein CASSVAGGPETQYF.

The chain couples TRBV20-1 to TRBJ1-3; possibly TRBD1 for D (6 bases). Trimming removed 2 bases at V and 4 bases at J, with 18 bases between. The CDR3 has 16 amino acids. Germline CDR1 is DFQATT and CDR2 is SNEGSKA (reference sequence). This CDR3 reads CSARFGGGLAGNTIYF. The DNA for the CDR3 is TGCAGTGCTAGATTCGGAGGGGGACTAGCGGGAAACACCATATATTTT.

The gene calls are TRBV20-1 and TRBJ2-7; 7 bases are a match to TRBD2. Germline CDR1 is DFQATT and CDR2 is SNEGSKA (reference sequence). V trimming: 3 bases; J trimming: 3 bases; junction bases outside the gene matches: 8. The CDR3 covers 14 residues. CDR3: CSASPRGGSYEQYF. DNA for the CDR3: TGCAGTGCTAGTCCCCGGGGCGGGAGCTACGAGCAGTACTTC.

The V gene is TRBV20-1, the J gene TRBJ2-2; D may be TRBD1 (5 bases). Per the germline V gene, CDR1 is DFQATT and CDR2 is SNEGSKA (reference sequence). There are 13 residues in the CDR3. V lost 6 bases and J 11 bases, leaving 19 bases between the germline ends. The CDR3 spells CSAERGGQGELFF. The CDR3 nucleotides read TGCAGTGCGGAAAGGGGTGGCCAGGGAGAGCTGTTTTTT.

V gene TRBV20-1 combines with J gene TRBJ1-2, with D maybe TRBD1 (5 bases). Germline V gene lookup returns CDR1 DFQATT and CDR2 SNEGSKA (reference sequence). Trimming took off 0 bases at V and 6 bases at J, with 14 bases between the two ends. The CDR3 has 14 residues. CDR3 in amino acids: CSARDLGEGHGYTF. The CDR3 nucleotides read TGCAGTGCTAGAGATCTGGGGGAGGGTCATGGCTACACCTTC.

This clonotype was observed many times. This chain uses TRBV12-3 or TRBV12-4 with TRBJ2-5; TRBD1 matches at 8 bases. This CDR3 spans 14 amino acids. Trimming removed 7 bases from V and 5 bases from J; junction bases left unmatched: 9. For the CDR3, the DNA is TGTGCCAGCACTATATCAGGGGGCTCGGAGACCCAGTACTTC. It specifies CASTISGGSETQYF.

CDR3 protein: CASTKGGRPTDTQYF. CDR3 sequence (DNA): TGTGCCAGCACCAAGGGTGGGAGGCCCACAGATACGCAGTATTTT. J is TRBJ2-3 and V is TRBV12-3 or TRBV12-4, with D possibly being TRBD2 (6 bases). V lost 7 bases and J lost 2, with 16 bases in between. CDR3 size: 15 residues.

This clonotype appeared many times. The J gene is TRBJ2-7, the V gene TRBV6-5; no reliable D call. Trimming shortened V by 2 bases and J by 5 bases, and 13 bases separated the two germline ends. The CDR3 sequence is 14 residues long. Germline CDR1 reads MNHEY; CDR2 reads SVGAGI. As DNA, the CDR3 is TGTGCCAGCAGTTACGATAGGGTTGGCAACGAGCAGTACTTC. This gives the protein CASSYDRVGNEQYF.

This clonotype was detected many times. The gene calls are TRBV7-9 and TRBJ1-1; the D is unclear. Germline lookup yields CDR1 SEHNR and CDR2 FQNEAQ (reference sequence). V lost 10 bases, J lost 1 base, and 25 bases lay in between. This CDR3 has 17 amino acids. CDR3 in DNA: TGTGCCAACAGATTCCCGACGGAAGGAAAGTCGAACACTGAAGCTTTCTTT. Translating gives CANRFPTEGKSNTEAFF.

At least ten counts were recorded for this clonotype. This chain connects TRBV14 to TRBJ2-7; a possible D gene is TRBD2 (6 bases). Trimming took 2 bases from V and 7 from J, leaving 18 bases between them. The CDR3 sequence is 15 residues long. Germline assignment: CDR1 SGHDN and CDR2 FVKESK. CDR3: CASSQWAGPPWEQYF. CDR3 DNA: TGTGCCAGCAGCCAATGGGCGGGACCCCCATGGGAGCAGTACTTC.

This clonotype came up many times. The chain couples TRBV6-6 to TRBJ2-6, with D possibly called TRBD1 or TRBD2 (5 bases each). Germline V gene sequence: CDR1 MNHNY, CDR2 SVGAGI (reference sequence). The CDR3 runs 17 residues. The V and J ends lost 8 bases and 0 bases respectively, with 17 bases between them. The CDR3 region is CASRRRQGDSGANVLTF. The DNA for the CDR3 is TGTGCCAGCCGTCGTCGTCAGGGAGACTCTGGGGCCAACGTCCTGACTTTC.

This rearrangement joins TRBV7-2 to TRBJ2-7; D is possibly TRBD1 (6 bases). With 0 bases removed from V and 0 bases from J, the gap between germline ends came to 9 bases. Germline CDR1 SGHTA, CDR2 FQGNSA. This CDR3 region has 15 residues. CDR3 in amino acids: CASSLATGSSYEQYF. CDR3 bases: TGTGCCAGCAGCTTAGCCACAGGGAGCTCCTACGAGCAGTACTTC. Using reference TRBV7-2 and TRBJ2-7 for the parts outside the CDR3, the full variable domain is GAGVSQSPSNKVTEKGKDVELRCDPISGHTALYWYRQSLGQGLEFLIYFQGNSAPDKSGLPSDRFSAERTGGSVSTLTIQRTQQEDSAVYLCASSLATGSSYEQYFGPGTRLTVT.

The chain joins TRBV12-3 or TRBV12-4 to TRBJ2-2; tentative D call: TRBD2 (5 bases). Trimming stripped 3 bases from V and 6 bases from J, with 20 bases between. This CDR3 comprises 17 residues. The CDR3 DNA sequence: TGTGCCAGCAGTTTTAGGTCTGGACTCTGGGGATCCGGGGAGCTGTTTTTT. Its translation is CASSFRSGLWGSGELFF.

Remarks on this clonotype: A much more abundant neighbour one base away suggests this may be a read error. CDR3: CASSAGGAQETQYF. CDR3 DNA: TGTGCCAGCAGCGCGGGGGGGGCTCAAGAGACCCAGTACTTC. The chain has TRBV7-8 and TRBJ2-5; 9 nucleotides agree with TRBD2. Germline V gene lookup returns CDR1 SGHVS and CDR2 FQNEAQ. There are 14 residues in the CDR3. Trimming cost V 5 bases and J 2 bases; bases outside gene matches: 3.

V gene TRBV20-1 combines with J gene TRBJ1-2, with D possibly being TRBD1 (5 bases). This CDR3 is 13 amino acids long. Trimming removed 6 bases from V and 7 bases from J, with 18 bases in between. Germline CDR1 DFQATT, CDR2 SNEGSKA (reference sequence). The CDR3 DNA reads as TGCAGTGCGACAGATACAACGGGGTCTGGCTACACCTTC. It translates to CSATDTTGSGYTF.

The chain has TRBV7-3 and TRBJ2-3, with D unresolved. Trimming cost V 5 bases and J 2 bases, with 20 bases left between them. The CDR3 totals 17 residues. The germline V gene encodes CDR1 SGHTA and CDR2 FQGTGA. For the CDR3, the DNA is TGTGCCAGCAGCCTTATCCGGGCCCACCACAACACAGATACGCAGTATTTT. This sequence encodes CASSLIRAHHNTDTQYF.

The V call is TRBV18, the J call TRBJ1-1; unclear D gene. This CDR3 has 15 residues. Trimming took 1 base from V and 0 from J, leaving 9 bases between them. Germline CDR1 and CDR2: KGHSH and LQKENI. The CDR3 coding sequence is TGTGCCAGCTCACCACGCGCTAATCTGAACACTGAAGCTTTCTTT. Amino acids: CASSPRANLNTEAFF. The whole variable domain, filled in from reference TRBV18 and TRBJ1-1, reads NAGVMQNPRHLVRRRGQEARLRCSPMKGHSHVYWYRQLPEEGLKFMVYLQKENIIDESGMPKERFSAEFPKEGPSILRIQQVVRGDSAAYFCASSPRANLNTEAFFGQGTRLTVV.

This clonotype has only a few counts. The V and J genes are TRBV7-6 and TRBJ1-3; tentative D call: TRBD1 (5 bases). CDR3 length equals 16 residues. V lost 1 base, J lost 2 bases, and 12 bases lay in between. Germline CDR1 is SGHVS and CDR2 is FNYEAQ. In nucleotides, the CDR3 is TGTGCCAGCAGCTTAGTCGGGACTCCTACTGGAAACACCATATATTTT. Residues: CASSLVGTPTGNTIYF. Combining the CDR3 with reference TRBV7-6 and TRBJ1-3 gives the whole variable domain GAGVSQSPRYKVTKRGQDVALRCDPISGHVSLYWYRQALGQGPEFLTYFNYEAQQDKSGLPNDRFSAERPEGSISTLTIQRTEQRDSAMYRCASSLVGTPTGNTIYFGEGSWLTVV.

This clonotype was observed a handful of times. The chain combines TRBV9 with TRBJ2-2; D may be TRBD2 (5 bases). Germline V gene lookup returns CDR1 SGDLS and CDR2 YYNGEE. The CDR3 length is 16 residues. Trimming removed 3 bases at V and 4 bases at J, with 16 bases between. This CDR3 is CASSAKGWETTGELFF. The CDR3 DNA follows: TGTGCCAGCAGCGCTAAAGGGTGGGAGACCACCGGGGAGCTGTTTTTT.

Remarks on this clonotype: An end of the junction does not agree with germline; a read error may underlie this. V is TRBV12-3 or TRBV12-4 and J is TRBJ1-1; no firm D call. CDR3 length: 15 amino acids. In DNA form, the CDR3 reads TGTGCCAGCAGTTTCACCAGAAGGGTAAACACTGAAGTTTTCTTT. It codes for CASSFTRRVNTEVFF.

The V gene is TRBV29-1, the J gene TRBJ1-2; D unclear. Germline CDR1 reads SQVTM; CDR2 reads ANQGSEA. The CDR3 contains 10 residues. The CDR3 nucleotides read TGCAGTGCTAGGCTTACCTCCTACACCTTC. This codes for CSARLTSYTF. The full variable domain, with the rest looked up from reference TRBV29-1 and TRBJ1-2, is SAVISQKPSRDICQRGTSLTIQCQVDSQVTMMFWYRQQPGQSLTLIATANQGSEATYESGFVIDKFPISRPNLTFSTLTVSNMSPEDSSIYLCSARLTSYTFGSGTRLTVV.

The table lists this clonotype with many counts. The rearrangement links TRBV19 to TRBJ2-7; tentative D call: TRBD2 (6 bases). Trimming removed 4 bases from V and 3 bases from J, with 16 bases in between. CDR3 length equals 15 residues. Per germline, CDR1 LNHDA and CDR2 SQIVND (reference sequence). DNA for the CDR3: TGTGCCAGTAGTACGCCGGCGGGGCCGATCTACGAGCAGTACTTC. It yields the protein CASSTPAGPIYEQYF. Combining the CDR3 with reference TRBV19 and TRBJ2-7 gives the whole variable domain DGGITQSPKYLFRKEGQNVTLSCEQNLNHDAMYWYRQDPGQGLRLIYYSQIVNDFQKGDIAEGYSVSREKKESFPLTVTSAQKNPTAFYLCASSTPAGPIYEQYFGPGTRLTVT.

The chain has TRBV7-2 and TRBJ2-5, with D hard to call. Trimming stripped 2 bases from V and 9 bases from J, with 1 base between. The CDR3 sequence is 9 residues long. Looked up from germline, CDR1 is SGHTA and CDR2 is FQGNSA. CDR3 in amino acids: CASSLPQYF. The CDR3 DNA reads as TGTGCCAGCAGCTTACCCCAGTACTTC.